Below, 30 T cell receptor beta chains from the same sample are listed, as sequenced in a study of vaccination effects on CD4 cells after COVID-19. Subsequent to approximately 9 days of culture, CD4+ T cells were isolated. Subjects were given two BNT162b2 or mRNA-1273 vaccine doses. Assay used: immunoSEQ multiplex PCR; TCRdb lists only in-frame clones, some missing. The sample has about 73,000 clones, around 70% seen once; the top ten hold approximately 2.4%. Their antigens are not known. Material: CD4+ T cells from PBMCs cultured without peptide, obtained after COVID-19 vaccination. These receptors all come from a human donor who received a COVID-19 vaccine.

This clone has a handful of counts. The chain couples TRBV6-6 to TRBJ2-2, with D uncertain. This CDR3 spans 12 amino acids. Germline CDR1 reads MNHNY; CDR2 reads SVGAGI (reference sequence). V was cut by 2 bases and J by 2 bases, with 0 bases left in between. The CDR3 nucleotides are TGTGCCAGCAGTTACAACACCGGGGAGCTGTTTTTT. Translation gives CASSYNTGELFF.

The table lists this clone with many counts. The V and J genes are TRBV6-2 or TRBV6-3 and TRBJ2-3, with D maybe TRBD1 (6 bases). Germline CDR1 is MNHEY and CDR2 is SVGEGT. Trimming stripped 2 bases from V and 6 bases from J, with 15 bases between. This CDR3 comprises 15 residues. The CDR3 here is CASSYVGQTTDTQYF. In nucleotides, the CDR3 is TGTGCCAGCAGTTACGTAGGACAGACGACGGATACGCAGTATTTT.

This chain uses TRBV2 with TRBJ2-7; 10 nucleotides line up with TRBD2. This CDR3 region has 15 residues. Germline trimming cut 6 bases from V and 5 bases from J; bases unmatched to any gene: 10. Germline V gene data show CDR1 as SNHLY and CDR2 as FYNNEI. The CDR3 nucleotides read TGTGCCAGCAGCCTCGGGGTAGCGGGGGGAAACGAGCAGTACGTC. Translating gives CASSLGVAGGNEQYV.

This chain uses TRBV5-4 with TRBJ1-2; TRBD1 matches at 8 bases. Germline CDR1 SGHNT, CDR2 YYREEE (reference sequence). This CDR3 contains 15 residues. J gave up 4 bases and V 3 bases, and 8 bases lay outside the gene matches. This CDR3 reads CASSSRTGKIYGYTF. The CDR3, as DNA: TGTGCCAGCAGCTCGAGGACAGGGAAGATCTATGGCTACACCTTC.

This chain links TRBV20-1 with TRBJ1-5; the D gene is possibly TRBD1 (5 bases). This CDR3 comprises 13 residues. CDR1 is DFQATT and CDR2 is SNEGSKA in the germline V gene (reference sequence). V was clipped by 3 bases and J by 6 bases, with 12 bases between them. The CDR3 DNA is TGCAGTGCTAGTGGGGGATTCGGTCAGCCCCAGCATTTT. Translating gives CSASGGFGQPQHF.

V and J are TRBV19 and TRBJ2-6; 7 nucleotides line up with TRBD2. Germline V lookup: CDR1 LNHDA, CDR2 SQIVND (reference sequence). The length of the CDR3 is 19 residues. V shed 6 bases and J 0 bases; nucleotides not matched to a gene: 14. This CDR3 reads CASRKPASGTSSGANVLTF. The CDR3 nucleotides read TGTGCCAGTAGAAAACCGGCTAGCGGAACTTCCTCTGGGGCCAACGTCCTGACTTTC.

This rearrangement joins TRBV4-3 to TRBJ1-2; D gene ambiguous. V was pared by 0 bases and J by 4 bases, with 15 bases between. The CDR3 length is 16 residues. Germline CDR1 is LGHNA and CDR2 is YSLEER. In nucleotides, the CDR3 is TGCGCCAGCAGCCAAGATTCTAGAGGGAACGGCTATGGCTACACCTTC. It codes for CASSQDSRGNGYGYTF.

The CDR3 sequence: CASSVTGPVQFF. DNA of the CDR3: TGTGCCAGCAGTGTCACAGGGCCGGTCCAGTTCTTC. The V gene is TRBV2, the J gene TRBJ2-1, with TRBD1 as a possible D gene (6 bases). The CDR3 is 12 amino acids. V lost 4 bases and J lost 13, with 14 bases in between. Germline lookup yields CDR1 SNHLY and CDR2 FYNNEI.

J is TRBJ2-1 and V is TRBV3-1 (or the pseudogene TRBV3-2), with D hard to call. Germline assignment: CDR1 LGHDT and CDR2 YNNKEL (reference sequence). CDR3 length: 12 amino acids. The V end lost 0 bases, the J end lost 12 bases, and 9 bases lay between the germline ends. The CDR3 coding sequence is TGTGCCAGCAGCCAAGATTCACTAACGCAGTTCTTC. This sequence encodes CASSQDSLTQFF.

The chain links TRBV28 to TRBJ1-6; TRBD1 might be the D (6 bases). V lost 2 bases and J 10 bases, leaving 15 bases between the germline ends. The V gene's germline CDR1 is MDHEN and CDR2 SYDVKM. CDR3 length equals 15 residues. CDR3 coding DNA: TGTGCCAGCAGTTTAGCCGACAGGAAGGGGTCACCCCTCCACTTT. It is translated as CASSLADRKGSPLHF.

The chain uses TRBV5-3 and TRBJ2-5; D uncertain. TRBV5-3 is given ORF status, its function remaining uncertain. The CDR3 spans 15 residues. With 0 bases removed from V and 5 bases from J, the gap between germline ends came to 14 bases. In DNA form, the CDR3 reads TGTGCCAGAAGCTTGGGTCTGATCGGGCGGGAGACCCAGTACTTC. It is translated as CARSLGLIGRETQYF.

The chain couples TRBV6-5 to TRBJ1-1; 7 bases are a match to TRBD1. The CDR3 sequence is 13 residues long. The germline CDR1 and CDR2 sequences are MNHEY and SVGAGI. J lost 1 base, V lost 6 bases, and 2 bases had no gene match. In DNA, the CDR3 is TGTGCCAGCAGAGGGACAGAGAACACTGAAGCTTTCTTT. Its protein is CASRGTENTEAFF.

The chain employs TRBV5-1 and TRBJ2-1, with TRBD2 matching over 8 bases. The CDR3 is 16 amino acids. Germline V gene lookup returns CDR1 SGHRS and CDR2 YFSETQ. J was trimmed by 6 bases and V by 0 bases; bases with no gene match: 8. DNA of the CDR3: TGCGCCAGCAGCTTGGTACGAAGTAGCGGGGCCAATGAGCAGTTCTTC. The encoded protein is CASSLVRSSGANEQFF.

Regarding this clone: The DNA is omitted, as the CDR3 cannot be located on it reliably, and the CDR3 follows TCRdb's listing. CDR3 protein: CASILGGANVLTF. The chain recombines TRBV2 with TRBJ2-6. The CDR3 spans 13 amino acids, including both terminal residues. CDR1 is SNHLY, CDR2 FYNNEI, per germline.

This CDR3 reads CSALPSPGQLNTEAFF. The CDR3 DNA reads as TGCAGCGCCTTACCATCTCCGGGACAGTTGAACACTGAAGCTTTCTTT. The genes are TRBV29-1 and TRBJ1-1; 7 bases line up with TRBD1. With V trimmed by 7 bases and J by 0 bases, 14 bases remained unmatched. The germline gives CDR1 SQVTM, CDR2 ANQGSEA. The CDR3 has 16 residues.

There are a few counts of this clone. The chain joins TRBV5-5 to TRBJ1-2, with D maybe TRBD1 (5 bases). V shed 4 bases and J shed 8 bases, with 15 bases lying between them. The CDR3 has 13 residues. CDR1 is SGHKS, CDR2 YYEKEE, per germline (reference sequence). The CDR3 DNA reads TGTGCCAGCAGCGCCATTGGGGGGGAAGGCTACACCTTC. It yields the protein CASSAIGGEGYTF.

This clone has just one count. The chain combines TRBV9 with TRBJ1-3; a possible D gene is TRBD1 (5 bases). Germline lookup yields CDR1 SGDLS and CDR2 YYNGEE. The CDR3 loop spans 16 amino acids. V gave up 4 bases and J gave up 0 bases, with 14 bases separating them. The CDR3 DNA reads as TGTGCCAGCAGCAGCGGGGCGGGCAGCTCTGGAAACACCATATATTTT. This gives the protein CASSSGAGSSGNTIYF.

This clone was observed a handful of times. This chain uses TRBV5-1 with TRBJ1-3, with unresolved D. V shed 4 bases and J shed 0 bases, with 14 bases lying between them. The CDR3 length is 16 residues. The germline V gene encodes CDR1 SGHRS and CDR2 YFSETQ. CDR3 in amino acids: CASSASGQSSGNTIYF. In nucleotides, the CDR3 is TGCGCCAGCAGCGCGTCAGGCCAGAGCTCTGGAAACACCATATATTTT. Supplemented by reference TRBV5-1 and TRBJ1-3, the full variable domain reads KAGVTQTPRYLIKTRGQQVTLSCSPISGHRSVSWYQQTPGQGLQFLFEYFSETQRNKGNFPGRFSGRQFSNSRSEMNVSTLELGDSALYLCASSASGQSSGNTIYFGEGSWLTVV.

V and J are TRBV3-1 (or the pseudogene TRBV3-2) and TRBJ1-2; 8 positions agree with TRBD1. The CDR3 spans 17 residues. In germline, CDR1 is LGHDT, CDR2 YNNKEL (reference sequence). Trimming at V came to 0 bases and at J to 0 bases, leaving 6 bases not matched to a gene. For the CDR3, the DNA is TGTGCCAGCAGCCAAGACCCCGACAGGGGTCCTAACTATGGCTACACCTTC. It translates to CASSQDPDRGPNYGYTF.

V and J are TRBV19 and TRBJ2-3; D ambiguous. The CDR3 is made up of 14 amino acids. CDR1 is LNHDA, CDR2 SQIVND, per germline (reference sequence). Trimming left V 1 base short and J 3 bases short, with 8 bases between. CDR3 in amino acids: CASSIVAATDTQYF. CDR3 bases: TGTGCCAGTAGTATAGTGGCGGCTACAGATACGCAGTATTTT.

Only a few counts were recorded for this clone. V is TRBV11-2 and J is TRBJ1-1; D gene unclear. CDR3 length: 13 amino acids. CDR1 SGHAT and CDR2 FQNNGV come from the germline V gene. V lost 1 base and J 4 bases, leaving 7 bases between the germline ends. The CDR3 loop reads CASSLGSGTEAFF. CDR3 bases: TGTGCCAGCAGCTTAGGATCTGGCACTGAAGCTTTCTTT. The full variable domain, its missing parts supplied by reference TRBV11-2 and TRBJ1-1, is EAGVAQSPRYKIIEKRQSVAFWCNPISGHATLYWYQQILGQGPKLLIQFQNNGVVDDSQLPKDRFSAERLKGVDSTLKIQPAKLEDSAVYLCASSLGSGTEAFFGQGTRLTVV.

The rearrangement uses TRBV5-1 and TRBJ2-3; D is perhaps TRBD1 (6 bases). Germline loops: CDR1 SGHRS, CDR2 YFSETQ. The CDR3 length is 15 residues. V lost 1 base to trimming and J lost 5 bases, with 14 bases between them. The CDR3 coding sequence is TGCGCCAGCAGCTTGACAGGGTTTATAGTAGATACGCAGTATTTT. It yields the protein CASSLTGFIVDTQYF.

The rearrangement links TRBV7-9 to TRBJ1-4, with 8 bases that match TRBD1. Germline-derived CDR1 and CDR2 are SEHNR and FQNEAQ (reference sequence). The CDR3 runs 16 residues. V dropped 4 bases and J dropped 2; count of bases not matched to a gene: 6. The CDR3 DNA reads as TGTGCCAGCAGCTCCTTCGGACAGGGCACTAATGAAAAACTGTTTTTT. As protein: CASSSFGQGTNEKLFF.

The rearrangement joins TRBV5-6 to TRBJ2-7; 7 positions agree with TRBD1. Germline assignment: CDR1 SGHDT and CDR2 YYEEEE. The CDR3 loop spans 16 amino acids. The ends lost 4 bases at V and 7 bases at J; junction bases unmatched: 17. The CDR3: CASSQLGTALSWEQYV. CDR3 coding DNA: TGTGCCAGCAGCCAACTCGGGACAGCCTTGTCGTGGGAGCAGTACGTC.

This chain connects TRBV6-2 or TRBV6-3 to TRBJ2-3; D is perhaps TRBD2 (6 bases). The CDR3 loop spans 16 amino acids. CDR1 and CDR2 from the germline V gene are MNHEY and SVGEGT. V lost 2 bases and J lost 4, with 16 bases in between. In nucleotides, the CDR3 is TGTGCCAGCAGTTACGGGGGACTCTTGGCTCCAGATACGCAGTATTTT. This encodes CASSYGGLLAPDTQYF.

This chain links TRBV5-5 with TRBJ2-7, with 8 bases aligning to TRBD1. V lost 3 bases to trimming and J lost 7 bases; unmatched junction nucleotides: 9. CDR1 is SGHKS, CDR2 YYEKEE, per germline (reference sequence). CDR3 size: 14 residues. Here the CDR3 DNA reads TGTGCCAGCAGCTCGGGACAGGCTAATATGGAGCAGTACGTC. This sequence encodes CASSSGQANMEQYV.

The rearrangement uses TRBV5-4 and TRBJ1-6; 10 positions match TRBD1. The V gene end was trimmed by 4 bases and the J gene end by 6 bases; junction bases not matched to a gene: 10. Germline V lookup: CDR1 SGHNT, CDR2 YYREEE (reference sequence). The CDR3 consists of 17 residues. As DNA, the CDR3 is TGTGCCAGCAGCATCTCGGCTGGGACAGGGGTTAATTCACCCCTCCACTTT. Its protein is CASSISAGTGVNSPLHF.

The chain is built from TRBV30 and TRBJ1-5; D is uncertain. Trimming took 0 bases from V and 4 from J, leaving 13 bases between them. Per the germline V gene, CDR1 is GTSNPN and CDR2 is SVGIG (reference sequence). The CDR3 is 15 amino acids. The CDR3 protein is CAWSVPRPSNQPQHF. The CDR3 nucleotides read TGTGCCTGGAGTGTTCCCCGCCCTTCAAATCAGCCCCAGCATTTT.

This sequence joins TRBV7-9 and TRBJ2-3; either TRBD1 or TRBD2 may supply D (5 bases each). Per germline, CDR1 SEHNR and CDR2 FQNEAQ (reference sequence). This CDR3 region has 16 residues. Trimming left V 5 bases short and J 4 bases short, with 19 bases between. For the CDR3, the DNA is TGTGCCAGCAGCCCAACGTGGGGGATCGACGCAGATACGCAGTATTTT. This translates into CASSPTWGIDADTQYF.

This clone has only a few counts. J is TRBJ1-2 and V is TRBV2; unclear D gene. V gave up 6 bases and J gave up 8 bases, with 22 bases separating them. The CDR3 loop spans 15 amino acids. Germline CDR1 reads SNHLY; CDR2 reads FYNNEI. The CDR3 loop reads CASSGERTGIGGYTF. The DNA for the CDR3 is TGTGCCAGCAGCGGAGAAAGGACGGGAATTGGGGGCTACACCTTC.